One and the same sample provided the 18 T cell receptor beta chains below, sequenced in a study of naive and memory T cell subsets. The SP2 primer and nested alpha and beta constant region primers amplified ligated cDNA in four rounds. One entry per CDR3 protein results from TCRdb running MiXCR on the 5' RACE reads. The table shows tens of thousands of distinct CDR3 sequences, with 7.2% occurring only once. TCR cDNA received a 3' ligated oligonucleotide that carried a UMI. The receptors come from a male donor in good health.

The sample holds many counts of this clonotype. The V call is TRBV12-3 or TRBV12-4, the J call TRBJ1-1; D is undetermined. This CDR3 spans 14 amino acids. V dropped 3 bases and J dropped 4 bases, with 12 bases sitting between them. In nucleotides, the CDR3 is TGTGCCAGCAGTTTGTATGGGGTCGGCACTGAAGCTTTCTTT. Its protein is CASSLYGVGTEAFF.

This clonotype occurred a few times. The chain uses TRBV6-1 and TRBJ2-5; no firm D call. Germline V gene lookup returns CDR1 MNHNS and CDR2 SASEGT. Trimming pared 3 bases from V and 10 bases from J, leaving 12 bases between. The CDR3 covers 12 residues. The CDR3 reads CASSDTTVRQYF. The CDR3 DNA sequence: TGTGCCAGCAGTGATACGACCGTCCGCCAGTACTTC.

This clonotype turned up a few times. The chain employs TRBV24-1 and TRBJ1-6; D is uncertain. Germline V gene lookup returns CDR1 KGHDR and CDR2 SFDVKD. The CDR3 has 16 amino acids. Trimming removed 0 bases at V and 7 bases at J, with 12 bases between. The CDR3, as DNA: TGTGCCACCAGTGATTTGAGGAGGCTATTAAATTCACCCCTCCACTTT. This translates into CATSDLRRLLNSPLHF.

This clonotype was detected ten times or more. The chain recombines TRBV20-1 with TRBJ2-7; 10 positions match TRBD2. Germline loops: CDR1 DFQATT, CDR2 SNEGSKA (reference sequence). The CDR3 sequence is 15 residues long. Unmatched junction bases numbered 7, after V lost 3 bases and J lost 2 bases. The CDR3 bases are TGCAGTGCTAGGTCCACAACTAGCGGGGCCTACGAGCAGTACTTC. It translates to CSARSTTSGAYEQYF.

This clonotype was seen a handful of times. The rearrangement links TRBV7-9 to TRBJ1-4; 9 bases align to TRBD1. Germline V CDR1 and CDR2: SEHNR, FQNEAQ (reference sequence). J lost 6 bases, V lost 5 bases, and 10 bases had no gene match. This CDR3 has 16 amino acids. Here the CDR3 reads CASSPEGGQGYEKLFF. For the CDR3, the DNA is TGTGCCAGCAGCCCCGAGGGAGGACAGGGGTATGAAAAACTGTTTTTT.

The CDR3 reads CASRKAGRIDEQYF. The CDR3 nucleotides are TGTGCCAGTCGTAAGGCAGGGAGGATCGACGAGCAGTACTTC. The V call is TRBV19, the J call TRBJ2-7, with TRBD2 as a possible D gene (6 bases). Trimming removed 8 bases at V and 5 bases at J, with 19 bases between. The CDR3 sequence is 14 residues long. Looked up from germline, CDR1 is LNHDA and CDR2 is SQIVND (reference sequence).

The table lists this clonotype with a few counts. This rearrangement joins TRBV6-5 to TRBJ2-5; 8 bases match TRBD2. The J segment lost 5 bases and the V segment lost 7 bases, leaving 18 bases of the junction unmatched. This CDR3 has 17 residues. Germline CDR1 reads MNHEY; CDR2 reads SVGAGI. The DNA for the CDR3 is TGTGCCAGCACCACTAGATTTGCAGCGGGAGTTTCGGAGACCCAGTACTTC. Residues: CASTTRFAAGVSETQYF.

This clonotype has only a few counts. The chain joins TRBV19 to TRBJ1-1; D remains unclear. CDR1 LNHDA and CDR2 SQIVND come from the germline V gene (reference sequence). The CDR3 is made up of 12 amino acids. Trimming removed 5 bases at V and 8 bases at J, with 12 bases between. The CDR3 sequence is CASSVGSLEAFF. The CDR3 nucleotides are TGTGCCAGTAGTGTCGGCTCTTTGGAAGCTTTCTTT. Together with reference TRBV19 and TRBJ1-1, the CDR3 gives the full variable domain: DGGITQSPKYLFRKEGQNVTLSCEQNLNHDAMYWYRQDPGQGLRLIYYSQIVNDFQKGDIAEGYSVSREKKESFPLTVTSAQKNPTAFYLCASSVGSLEAFFGQGTRLTVV.

This clonotype was observed many times. This chain links TRBV7-9 with TRBJ2-2; the match to TRBD2 covers 9 bases. The CDR3 totals 15 residues. V lost 2 bases, J lost 8 bases, and 6 bases stayed unmatched. CDR1 and CDR2 from the germline V gene are SEHNR and FQNEAQ (reference sequence). This CDR3 is CASSLSSGISGELFF. The CDR3, as DNA: TGTGCCAGCAGCTTATCTAGCGGGATTTCGGGGGAGCTGTTTTTT.

This clonotype was counted only a few times. The chain is built from TRBV7-2 and TRBJ2-3, with D perhaps being TRBD1 or TRBD2 (6 bases each). The CDR3 spans 15 residues. With 5 bases removed from V and 3 bases from J, the gap between germline ends came to 15 bases. CDR1 is SGHTA, CDR2 FQGNSA, per germline. The CDR3 nucleotides read TGTGCCAGCAGCCCCGGGGGCGAGGGGACAGATACGCAGTATTTT. This gives the protein CASSPGGEGTDTQYF.

The table lists this clonotype with a few counts. The chain links TRBV12-5 to TRBJ1-5; D is perhaps TRBD1 (6 bases). Trimming pared 5 bases from V and 2 bases from J, leaving 10 bases between. The CDR3 has 14 residues. The germline CDR1 and CDR2 sequences are LGHNT and FRNRAP. The DNA of the CDR3 is TGTGCTAGTGGTCCCTCAGGGGGCAATCAGCCCCAGCATTTT. This sequence encodes CASGPSGGNQPQHF.

The table lists this clonotype with many counts. V usage is TRBV12-3 or TRBV12-4 and J usage is TRBJ2-5, with D possibly being TRBD1 (6 bases). The CDR3 runs 14 residues. V was clipped by 7 bases and J by 1 base, with 13 bases between them. The CDR3 reads CASTYQGSQETQYF. The CDR3 DNA is TGTGCCAGCACTTATCAGGGGTCCCAAGAGACCCAGTACTTC.

In its sample, this clonotype was seen many times. The chain employs TRBV5-1 and TRBJ2-5, with 14 bases that match TRBD2. The junction had 13 bases not matched to a gene; V was cut back by 5 bases and J by 4 bases. The germline V gene has CDR1 SGHRS and CDR2 YFSETQ. The CDR3 contains 18 residues. CDR3 sequence: CASSRTSGGPLEGETQYF. Written as DNA, the CDR3 is TGCGCCAGCAGTCGGACTAGCGGGGGGCCCCTAGAGGGAGAGACCCAGTACTTC.

This clonotype was picked up many times. J is TRBJ2-1 and V is TRBV5-1; D gene unclear. Germline CDR1 is SGHRS and CDR2 is YFSETQ. The CDR3 loop spans 12 amino acids. Trimming removed 4 bases from V and 8 bases from J, with 10 bases in between. The CDR3 loop reads CASSMIGDEQFF. Written as DNA, the CDR3 is TGCGCCAGCAGCATGATTGGCGATGAGCAGTTCTTC.

This sequence joins TRBV3-1 and TRBJ1-2; D gene ambiguous. The CDR3 extends over 13 amino acids. Germline V gene lookup returns CDR1 LGHDT and CDR2 YNNKEL (reference sequence). V lost 4 bases, J lost 3 bases, and 9 bases lay in between. CDR3 loop: CASSPDLYYGYTF. CDR3 sequence (DNA): TGTGCCAGCAGCCCGGACCTCTACTATGGCTACACCTTC.

The chain combines TRBV20-1 with TRBJ2-7; maybe TRBD2 (5 bases). The V end was cut by 1 base, the J end by 0 bases, with 13 bases between. CDR3 size: 15 residues. Germline lookup yields CDR1 DFQATT and CDR2 SNEGSKA (reference sequence). The CDR3 spells CSARVRGLGSYEQYF. CDR3 coding DNA: TGCAGTGCTAGAGTTCGAGGACTTGGCTCCTACGAGCAGTACTTC.

This clonotype has a count of ten or more. The chain carries TRBV20-1 and TRBJ2-1; 9 bases are shared with TRBD2. Germline V gives CDR1 DFQATT, CDR2 SNEGSKA (reference sequence). There are 16 residues in the CDR3. Trimming took 6 bases from V and 4 from J; bases not matched to a gene: 13. The CDR3 sequence: CSARNPLAGKYNEQFF. CDR3 DNA: TGCAGTGCCCGCAACCCTCTAGCGGGGAAATACAATGAGCAGTTCTTC.

This chain uses TRBV21-1 with TRBJ2-7; TRBD1 was called by the table and not checked on the DNA. TRBV21-1 is flagged as a pseudogene. The CDR3 contains 13 residues. The CDR3: CASKGQRNYEQYF. CDR3 DNA: TGTGCCAGCAAGGGACAGCGAAACTACGAGCAGTACTTC.